This is a list of T cell receptor beta chains from one sample in a study of regulatory T cells in long-lasting Graves disease. One entry per CDR3 protein, called by TCRdb with MiXCR from the multiplex PCR reads. This table has more than 350,000 distinct CDR3 sequences, about 21% appearing once. The sample was peripheral blood mononuclear cells (PBMCs), taken when the disease was refractory, from a patient treated with antithyroid drugs. The source of these receptors is a female donor with Graves disease. CDR3s include the opening cysteine and the closing phenylalanine or tryptophan. D genes are given only for firm matches. Expanded clones are given a class, and other clones once, few, many or no size at all.

CASSQDAGQSYNEQFF,TGCGCCAGCAGCCAAGACGCGGGACAAAGCTACAATGAGCAGTTCTTC,TRBJ2-1,NA,TRBV4-1,NA
CSVARVQGDYGYTF,TGCAGCGTCGCTCGAGTGCAGGGCGACTATGGCTACACCTTC,TRBJ1-2,NA,TRBV29-1,many
CASSPGQASNYGYTF,TGTGCCAGCAGCCCGGGACAGGCCTCTAACTATGGCTACACCTTC,TRBJ1-2,TRBD1,TRBV7-2,NA
CASSLDYSGVGQETQYF,TGTGCCAGCAGTTTGGACTACTCGGGGGTTGGCCAAGAGACCCAGTACTTC,TRBJ2-5,NA,TRBV28,many
CASSFQGDGYTF,TGCGCCAGCAGCTTTCAGGGGGATGGCTACACCTTC,TRBJ1-2,TRBD1,TRBV5-1,many
CSVSLPRWEALTSSTSVGPEQYF,NA,TRBJ2-7,NA,TRBV29-1,many
CASSRTQGDEQFF,TGCGCCAGCAGCAGAACACAGGGTGATGAGCAGTTCTTC,TRBJ2-1,NA,TRBV4-1,NA
CASSTHGFGNTIYF,TGTGCCAGTAGTACGCACGGCTTTGGAAACACCATATATTTT,TRBJ1-3,NA,TRBV19,NA
CASSWTAGYTF,TGTGCCAGTAGTTGGACAGCCGGCTACACCTTC,TRBJ1-2,NA,TRBV19,NA
CASSSYRGTYEQYF,TGTGCCAGCAGTTCTTACAGGGGAACCTACGAGCAGTACTTC,TRBJ2-7,TRBD1,TRBV27,many
CATSDSIPSGANVLTF,TGTGCCACCAGTGATTCCATACCATCCGGGGCCAACGTCCTGACTTTC,TRBJ2-6,NA,TRBV24-1,many
CASSIISSSWRGYTF,TGTGCCAGCAGTATAATCAGTTCTAGCTGGCGTGGCTACACCTTC,TRBJ1-2,NA,TRBV28,once
CATSSGGRNEQFF,TGTGCCACCTCATCCGGAGGGCGGAATGAGCAGTTCTTC,TRBJ2-1,NA,TRBV6-1,NA
CSVEVGEGTEAFF,TGCAGCGTTGAAGTCGGGGAGGGGACTGAAGCTTTCTTT,TRBJ1-1,NA,TRBV29-1,NA
CARGYRDQETQYF,TGTGCCAGAGGGTACAGAGACCAAGAGACCCAGTACTTC,TRBJ2-5,NA,TRBV28,many
CASSSQGIGDTEAFF,TGTGCCAGCAGTTCACAGGGTATTGGGGACACTGAAGCTTTCTTT,TRBJ1-1,NA,TRBV12-3/TRBV12-4,many
CSAPGGQLYGYTF,TGCAGTGCCCCCGGTGGGCAGCTCTATGGCTACACCTTC,TRBJ1-2,NA,TRBV20-1,many
CASSLEGRWRSPLHF,TGTGCCAGCAGCTTAGAGGGCAGGTGGAGATCACCCCTCCACTTT,TRBJ1-6,NA,TRBV7-2,NA
CASSGVPGQGTNEKLFF,TGTGCCAGCAGTGGGGTCCCGGGACAGGGAACTAATGAAAAACTGTTTTTT,TRBJ1-4,TRBD1,TRBV6-1,many
CASSLVKSEQYF,TGTGCCAGCAGCTTAGTCAAGAGCGAGCAGTACTTC,TRBJ2-7,NA,TRBV7-9,NA
CASSFAGTGETQYF,TGTGCCAGCAGTTTCGCAGGGACTGGAGAGACCCAGTACTTC,TRBJ2-5,NA,TRBV12-3/TRBV12-4,few
CAWSVAEGAGYTF,TGTGCCTGGAGTGTAGCGGAAGGGGCTGGCTACACCTTC,TRBJ1-2,NA,TRBV30,few
CASSLWIANQETQYF,TGCGCCAGCAGCTTATGGATCGCTAACCAAGAGACCCAGTACTTC,TRBJ2-5,NA,TRBV5-1,NA
CASSFRGTGTQETQYF,TGCGCCAGCAGCTTTCGCGGGACAGGGACCCAAGAGACCCAGTACTTC,TRBJ2-5,TRBD1,TRBV5-1,NA
CASSFFGQSANYGYTF,TGTGCCAGCAGCTTCTTCGGACAGTCAGCTAACTATGGCTACACCTTC,TRBJ1-2,NA,TRBV7-9,many
CAWSAGTGKLGEQYF,TGTGCCTGGAGTGCGGGGACAGGGAAGTTAGGCGAGCAGTACTTC,TRBJ2-7,TRBD1,TRBV30,few
CASSFGQRYEQYF,TGTGCCAGCAGTTTCGGGCAGAGATACGAGCAGTACTTC,TRBJ2-7,NA,TRBV27,many
CSAPRPQSSETRETQYF,TGCAGTGCCCCCAGACCCCAATCGTCCGAGACGAGGGAGACCCAGTACTTC,TRBJ2-5,NA,TRBV20-1,NA
CASSIGRNSNQPQHF,TGTGCCAGTAGTATAGGGCGGAATAGCAATCAGCCCCAGCATTTT,TRBJ1-5,NA,TRBV19,few
CSGGTSGREQYF,TGCAGTGGCGGGACTAGCGGGAGGGAGCAGTACTTC,TRBJ2-7,TRBD2,TRBV20-1,many
CASSGGGPPNEQFF,TGTGCCAGCAGCGGTGGAGGGCCGCCCAATGAGCAGTTCTTC,TRBJ2-1,NA,TRBV11-3,NA
CASKIPLRNQPQYF,TGTGCCAGCAAGATTCCTCTGCGCAATCAGCCCCAGTATTTT,TRBJ2-3,NA,TRBV6-1,NA
CATSDFSGNQPQHF,TGTGCCACCAGTGATTTCTCAGGTAATCAGCCCCAGCATTTT,TRBJ1-5,NA,TRBV24-1,many
CASSQGRGDTIYF,TGTGCCAGCAGCCAAGGACGCGGGGACACCATATATTTT,TRBJ1-3,NA,TRBV14,few
CASSTTAGEFDNEQFF,TGTGCCAGCAGCACTACGGCGGGAGAATTCGACAATGAGCAGTTCTTC,TRBJ2-1,TRBD2,TRBV9,NA
CASTLRAGYAYEQYF,TGTGCCAGCACCCTGCGGGCAGGCTACGCCTACGAGCAGTACTTC,TRBJ2-7,NA,TRBV28,many
CAISVKGTQGDEQYF,TGTGCCATCAGTGTTAAAGGGACCCAGGGCGACGAGCAGTACTTC,TRBJ2-7,NA,TRBV10-3,NA
CSARDPTSGSSYNEQFF,TGCAGTGCTAGAGACCCGACTAGCGGGAGCTCCTACAATGAGCAGTTCTTC,TRBJ2-1,TRBD2,TRBV20-1,NA
CASSPSGLAGGRGTDTQYF,TGTGCCAGCAGCCCCTCGGGACTAGCGGGAGGGCGGGGCACAGATACGCAGTATTTT,TRBJ2-3,TRBD2,TRBV28,few
CSVESRLAGDYEQYF,TGCAGCGTTGAATCCCGACTAGCGGGCGACTACGAGCAGTACTTC,TRBJ2-7,TRBD2,TRBV29-1,few
CASSIRLSGAQPQHF,TGTGCCAGTAGTATCCGTCTCTCCGGGGCTCAGCCCCAGCATTTT,TRBJ1-5,NA,TRBV19,NA
CASSQVDKNEAFF,TGTGCCAGCAGCCAAGTGGACAAGAATGAAGCTTTCTTT,TRBJ1-1,NA,TRBV3-1,few
CASSTPEIAGGETQYF,TGTGCCAGTAGTACCCCCGAGATCGCAGGAGGAGAGACCCAGTACTTC,TRBJ2-5,NA,TRBV19,many
CASSPGEGEQYF,TGTGCCAGCAGCCCAGGGGAAGGCGAGCAGTACTTC,TRBJ2-7,NA,TRBV11-1,few
CSAMSGSGEQYF,TGCAGTGCTATGAGCGGGAGCGGGGAGCAGTACTTC,TRBJ2-7,TRBD2,TRBV20-1,NA
CASSQPLAGSNQPQHF,TGTGCCAGCAGCCAACCCTTGGCAGGGAGCAATCAGCCCCAGCATTTT,TRBJ1-5,NA,TRBV3-1,few
CASSAGNSGSPLHF,TGTGCCAGCAGCGCAGGGAATTCGGGTTCACCCCTCCACTTT,TRBJ1-6,NA,TRBV6-1,many